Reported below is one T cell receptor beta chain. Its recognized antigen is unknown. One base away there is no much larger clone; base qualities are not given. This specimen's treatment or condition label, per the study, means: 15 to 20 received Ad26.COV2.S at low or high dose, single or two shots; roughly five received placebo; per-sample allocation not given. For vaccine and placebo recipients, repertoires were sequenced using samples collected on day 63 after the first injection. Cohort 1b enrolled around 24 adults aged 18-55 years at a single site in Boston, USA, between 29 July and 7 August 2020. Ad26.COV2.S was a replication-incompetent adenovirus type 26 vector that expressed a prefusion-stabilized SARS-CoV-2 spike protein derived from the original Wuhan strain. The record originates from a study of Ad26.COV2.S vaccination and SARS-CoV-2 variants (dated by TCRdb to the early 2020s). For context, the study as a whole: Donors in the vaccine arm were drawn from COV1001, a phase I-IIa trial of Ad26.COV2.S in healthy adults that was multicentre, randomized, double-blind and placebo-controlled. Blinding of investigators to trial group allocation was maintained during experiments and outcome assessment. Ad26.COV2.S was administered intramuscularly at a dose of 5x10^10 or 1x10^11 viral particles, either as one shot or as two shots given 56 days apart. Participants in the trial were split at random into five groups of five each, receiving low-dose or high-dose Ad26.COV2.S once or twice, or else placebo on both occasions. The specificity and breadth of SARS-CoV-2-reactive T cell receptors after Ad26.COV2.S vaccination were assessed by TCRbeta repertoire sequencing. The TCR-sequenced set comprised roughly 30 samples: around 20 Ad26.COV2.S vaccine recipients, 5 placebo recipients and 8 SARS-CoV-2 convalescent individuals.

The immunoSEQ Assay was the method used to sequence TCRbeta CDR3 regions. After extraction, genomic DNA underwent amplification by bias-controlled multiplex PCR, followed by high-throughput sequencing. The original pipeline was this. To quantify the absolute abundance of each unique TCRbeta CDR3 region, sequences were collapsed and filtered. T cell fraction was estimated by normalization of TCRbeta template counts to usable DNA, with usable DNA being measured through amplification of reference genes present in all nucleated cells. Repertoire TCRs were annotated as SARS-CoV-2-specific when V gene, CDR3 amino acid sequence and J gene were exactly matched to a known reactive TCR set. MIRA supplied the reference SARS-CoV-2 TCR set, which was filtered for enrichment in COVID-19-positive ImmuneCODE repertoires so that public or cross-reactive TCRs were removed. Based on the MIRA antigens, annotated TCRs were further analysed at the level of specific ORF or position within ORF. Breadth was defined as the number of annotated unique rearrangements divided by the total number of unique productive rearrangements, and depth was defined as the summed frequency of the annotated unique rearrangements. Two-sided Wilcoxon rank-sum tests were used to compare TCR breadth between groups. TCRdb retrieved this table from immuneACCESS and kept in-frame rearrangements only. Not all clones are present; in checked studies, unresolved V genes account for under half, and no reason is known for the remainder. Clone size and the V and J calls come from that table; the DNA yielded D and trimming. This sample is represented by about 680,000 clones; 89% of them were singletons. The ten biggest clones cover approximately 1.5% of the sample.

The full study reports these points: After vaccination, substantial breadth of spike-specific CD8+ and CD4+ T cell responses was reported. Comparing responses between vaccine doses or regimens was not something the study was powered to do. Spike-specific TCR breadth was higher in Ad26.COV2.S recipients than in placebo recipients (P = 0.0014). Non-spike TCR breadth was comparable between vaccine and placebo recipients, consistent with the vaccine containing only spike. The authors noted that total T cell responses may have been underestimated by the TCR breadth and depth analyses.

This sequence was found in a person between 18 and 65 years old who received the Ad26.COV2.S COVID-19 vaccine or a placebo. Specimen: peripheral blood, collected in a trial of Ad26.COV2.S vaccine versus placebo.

The CDR3 reads CASSGDRAGYTF. The nucleotide sequence is TGCGCCAGCAGCGGGGACAGGGCGGGCTACACCTTC. Recombination joined TRBV5-1 with TRBJ1-2, with 9 bases in between that match TRBD1. For this chain, trimming is 4 bases at the V end and 8 bases at the J end, and the number of junction bases without a gene match is 3. Reading the germline V gene gives CDR1 SGHRS and CDR2 YFSETQ. The CDR3, from cysteine to phenylalanine, totals 12 residues. Kept here is only the CDR3 DNA, which spans 36 bases and is read in frame from base 1.